The entry that follows covers one T cell receptor beta chain sequence. This sample is drawn from a study of cytomegalovirus exposure and HLA in healthy donors. Sequencing was performed with immunoSEQ multiplex PCR; in TCRdb, only in-frame clones are kept and a portion is missing. The sample lists 150,000 to 200,000 clones; approximately 96% were seen once. V gave up 0 bases and J gave up 4 bases; unmatched junction bases: 4. This CDR3 is 14 amino acids long. CDR1 is SGHRS and CDR2 is YFSETQ in the germline V gene. The TCR sequence derives from a woman between 18 and 29 years old in good health and CMV-seronegative. The sequenced sample consisted of PBMCs. This chain joins TRBV5-1 and TRBJ2-7; the match to TRBD1 covers 7 bases. The CDR3 is CASSLVGGAYEQYF. The CDR3 coding sequence is TGCGCCAGCAGCTTGGTAGGGGGCGCGTACGAGCAGTACTTC.